The rows below give T cell receptor beta chains drawn from one sample of a study of shared clonotypes between healthy human individuals. The assay was immunoSEQ multiplex PCR, and TCRdb's table has in-frame clones only and misses some. The sample includes about half a million clones, 79% of them seen just once. The sequencing sample was made of PBMCs. These receptors came from a woman aged 40 to 50 in good health. Some clones in this sample may be carry-over from other donors' samples. CDR3s include the opening cysteine and the closing phenylalanine or tryptophan. D genes are given only for firm matches.

D: TRBD2; V: TRBV9; J: TRBJ2-1; CDR3: CASSSRLAGGPYNEQFF
D: .; V: TRBV27; J: TRBJ2-3; CDR3: CASSIRSHTDTQYF
D: .; V: TRBV30; J: TRBJ2-2; CDR3: CAWSRLVGRELFF
D: .; V: TRBV15; J: TRBJ2-3; CDR3: CATSPGSGGTDTQYF
D: .; V: TRBV29-1; J: TRBJ2-2; CDR3: CSVEAGWGTGELFF
D: .; V: TRBV10-2; J: TRBJ1-2; CDR3: CASSQGSATNYGYTF
D: .; V: TRBV6-4; J: TRBJ2-2; CDR3: CASSVRGANTGELFF
D: TRBD1; V: TRBV14; J: TRBJ1-2; CDR3: CASSRAGTAYGYTF
D: .; V: TRBV14; J: TRBJ1-1; CDR3: CASSQATGSSEAFF
D: TRBD2; V: TRBV5-4; J: TRBJ2-3; CDR3: CASSPSAGGRDTQYF
D: .; V: TRBV19; J: TRBJ2-3; CDR3: CASSIRQFTDTQYF
D: .; V: TRBV14; J: TRBJ1-2; CDR3: CASSQSGSYTF
D: TRBD2; V: TRBV27; J: TRBJ2-1; CDR3: CASSLSRLAGQSGYEQFF
D: TRBD1; V: TRBV28; J: TRBJ1-5; CDR3: CASSLYMPTGGNQPQHF
D: TRBD1; V: TRBV29-1; J: TRBJ1-5; CDR3: CSGGQGKDQPQHF
D: .; V: TRBV27; J: TRBJ2-1; CDR3: CATRLGTGQSYNEQFF
D: .; V: TRBV28; J: TRBJ2-7; CDR3: CASSSTTRPSYEQYF
D: .; V: TRBV18; J: TRBJ1-1; CDR3: CASSLENTEAFF
D: TRBD1; V: TRBV5-1; J: TRBJ2-1; CDR3: CASSQGQGSYNEQFF
D: TRBD1; V: TRBV6-5; J: TRBJ2-5; CDR3: CASSFTPGTGRETQYF
D: .; V: TRBV7-6; J: TRBJ2-1; CDR3: CASSLGPQGPYNEQFF
D: .; V: TRBV29-1; J: TRBJ2-1; CDR3: CSVRIQSSSYNEQFF
D: TRBD2; V: TRBV30; J: TRBJ2-1; CDR3: CAWSPLAGENSEQFF
D: .; V: TRBV7-2; J: TRBJ1-2; CDR3: CASSLPQAYYGYTF
D: .; V: TRBV18; J: TRBJ2-5; CDR3: CASSPKETQYF
D: .; V: TRBV10-3; J: TRBJ2-3; CDR3: CAIGDSSHTDTQYF
D: .; V: TRBV10-3; J: TRBJ1-1; CDR3: CAISGGPGQRNTEAFF
D: .; V: TRBV5-1; J: TRBJ2-5; CDR3: CASSLPGQQETQYF
D: TRBD2; V: TRBV5-1; J: TRBJ2-1; CDR3: CASSLVGGGNEQFF